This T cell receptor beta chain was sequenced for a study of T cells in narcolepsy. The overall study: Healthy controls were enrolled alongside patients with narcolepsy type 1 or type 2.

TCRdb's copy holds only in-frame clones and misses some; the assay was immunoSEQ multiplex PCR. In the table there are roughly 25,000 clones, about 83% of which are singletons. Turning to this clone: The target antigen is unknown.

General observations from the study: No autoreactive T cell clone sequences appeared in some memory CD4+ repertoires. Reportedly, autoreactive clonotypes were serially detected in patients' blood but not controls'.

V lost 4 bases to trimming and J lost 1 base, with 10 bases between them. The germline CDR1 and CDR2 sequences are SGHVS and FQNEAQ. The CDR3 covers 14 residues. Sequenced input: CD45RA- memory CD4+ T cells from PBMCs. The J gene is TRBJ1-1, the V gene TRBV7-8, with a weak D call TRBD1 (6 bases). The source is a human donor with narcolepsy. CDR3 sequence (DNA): TGTGCCAGCAGCTCCAAACAGGGGAACACTGAAGCTTTCTTT. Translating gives CASSSKQGNTEAFF.